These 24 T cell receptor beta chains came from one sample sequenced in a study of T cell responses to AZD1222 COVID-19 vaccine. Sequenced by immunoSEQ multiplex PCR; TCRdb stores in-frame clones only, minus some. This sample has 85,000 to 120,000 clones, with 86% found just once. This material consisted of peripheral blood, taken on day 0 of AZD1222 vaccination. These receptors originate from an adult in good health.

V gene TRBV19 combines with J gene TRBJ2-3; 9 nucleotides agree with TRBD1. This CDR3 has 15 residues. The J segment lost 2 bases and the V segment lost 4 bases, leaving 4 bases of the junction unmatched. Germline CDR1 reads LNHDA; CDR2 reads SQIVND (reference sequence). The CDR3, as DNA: TGTGCCAGTAGTACGGGACAGGGTAACACAGATACGCAGTATTTT. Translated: CASSTGQGNTDTQYF.

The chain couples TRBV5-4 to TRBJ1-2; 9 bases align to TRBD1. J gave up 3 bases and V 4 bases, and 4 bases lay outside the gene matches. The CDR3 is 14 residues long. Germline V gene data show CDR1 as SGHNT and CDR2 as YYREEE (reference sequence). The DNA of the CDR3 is TGTGCCAGCAGCCCGACAGGGGGGGACTATGGCTACACCTTC. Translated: CASSPTGGDYGYTF.

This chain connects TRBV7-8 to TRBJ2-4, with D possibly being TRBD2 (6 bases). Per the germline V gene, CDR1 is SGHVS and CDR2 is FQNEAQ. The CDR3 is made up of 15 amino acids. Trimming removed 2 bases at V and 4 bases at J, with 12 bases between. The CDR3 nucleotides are TGTGCCAGCAGCTTAAGGTCGGGAGTGAAAAACATTCAGTACTTC. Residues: CASSLRSGVKNIQYF.

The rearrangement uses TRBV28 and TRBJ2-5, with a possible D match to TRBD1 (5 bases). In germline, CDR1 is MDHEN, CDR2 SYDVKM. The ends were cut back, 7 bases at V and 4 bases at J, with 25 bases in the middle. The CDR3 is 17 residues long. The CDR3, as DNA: TGTGCCAGCAACCGAAGGGGTGGTTTTAGGGTCGTAGAGACCCAGTACTTC. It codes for CASNRRGGFRVVETQYF.

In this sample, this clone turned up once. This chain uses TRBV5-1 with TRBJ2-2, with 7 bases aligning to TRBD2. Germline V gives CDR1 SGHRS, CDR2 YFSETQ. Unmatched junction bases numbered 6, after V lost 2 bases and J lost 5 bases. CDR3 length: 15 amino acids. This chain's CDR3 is CASSFSSGPTGELFF. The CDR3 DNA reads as TGCGCCAGCAGCTTTTCTAGCGGACCTACCGGGGAGCTGTTTTTT. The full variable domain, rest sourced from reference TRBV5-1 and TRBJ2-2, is KAGVTQTPRYLIKTRGQQVTLSCSPISGHRSVSWYQQTPGQGLQFLFEYFSETQRNKGNFPGRFSGRQFSNSRSEMNVSTLELGDSALYLCASSFSSGPTGELFFGEGSRLTVL.

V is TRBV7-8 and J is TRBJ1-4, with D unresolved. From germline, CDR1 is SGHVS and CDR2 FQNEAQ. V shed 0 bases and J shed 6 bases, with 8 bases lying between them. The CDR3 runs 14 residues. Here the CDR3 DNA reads TGTGCCAGCAGCTTAGCTATCAGAGATGAAAAACTGTTTTTT. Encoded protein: CASSLAIRDEKLFF.

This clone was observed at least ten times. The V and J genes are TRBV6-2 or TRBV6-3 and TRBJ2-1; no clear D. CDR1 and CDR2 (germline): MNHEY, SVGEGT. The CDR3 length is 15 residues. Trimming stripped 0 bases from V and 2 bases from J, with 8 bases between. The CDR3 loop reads CASSYSNPTYNEQFF. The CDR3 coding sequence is TGTGCCAGCAGTTACTCGAACCCTACCTACAATGAGCAGTTCTTC.

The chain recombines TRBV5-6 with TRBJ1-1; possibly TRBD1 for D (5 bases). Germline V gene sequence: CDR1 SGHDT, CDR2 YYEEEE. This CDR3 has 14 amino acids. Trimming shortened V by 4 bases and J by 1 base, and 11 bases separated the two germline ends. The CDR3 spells CASSEGTRNTEAFF. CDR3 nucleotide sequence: TGTGCCAGCAGCGAAGGGACGAGGAACACTGAAGCTTTCTTT. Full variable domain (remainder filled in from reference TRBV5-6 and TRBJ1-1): DAGVTQSPTHLIKTRGQQVTLRCSPKSGHDTVSWYQQALGQGPQFIFQYYEEEERQRGNFPDRFSGHQFPNYSSELNVNALLLGDSALYLCASSEGTRNTEAFFGQGTRLTVV.

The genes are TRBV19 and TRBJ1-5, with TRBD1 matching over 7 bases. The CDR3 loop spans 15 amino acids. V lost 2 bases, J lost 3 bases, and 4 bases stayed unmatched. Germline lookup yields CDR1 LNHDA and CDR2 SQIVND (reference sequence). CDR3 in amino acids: CASSISGGFNQPQHF. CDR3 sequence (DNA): TGTGCCAGTAGTATATCAGGGGGGTTCAATCAGCCCCAGCATTTT.

The DNA of the CDR3 is TGTGCCAGCAGCTTAGCAGGGATCAATACCGGGGAGCTGTTTTTT. It yields the protein CASSLAGINTGELFF. V gene TRBV11-2 combines with J gene TRBJ2-2; a possible D gene is TRBD1 (5 bases). The CDR3 is made up of 15 amino acids. V lost 1 base and J 5 bases, leaving 11 bases between the germline ends. CDR1 SGHAT and CDR2 FQNNGV come from the germline V gene.

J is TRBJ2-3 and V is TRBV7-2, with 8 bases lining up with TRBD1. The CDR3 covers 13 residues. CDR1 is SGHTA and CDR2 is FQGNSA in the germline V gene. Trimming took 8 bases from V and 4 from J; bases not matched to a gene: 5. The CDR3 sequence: CASGVDRADTQYF. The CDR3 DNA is TGTGCCAGCGGGGTGGACAGGGCAGATACGCAGTATTTT.

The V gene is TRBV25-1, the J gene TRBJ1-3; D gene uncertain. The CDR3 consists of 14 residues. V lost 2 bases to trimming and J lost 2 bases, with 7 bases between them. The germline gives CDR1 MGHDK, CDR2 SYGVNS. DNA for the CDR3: TGTGCCAGCAGTGAAGAGAGTACTGGAAACACCATATATTTT. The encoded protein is CASSEESTGNTIYF.

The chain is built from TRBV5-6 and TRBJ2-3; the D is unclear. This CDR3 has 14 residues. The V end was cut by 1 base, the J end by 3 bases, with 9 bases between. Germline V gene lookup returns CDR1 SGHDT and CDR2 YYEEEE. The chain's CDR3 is CASSLTSSTDTQYF. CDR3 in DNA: TGTGCCAGCAGCTTGACGTCTTCAACAGATACGCAGTATTTT.

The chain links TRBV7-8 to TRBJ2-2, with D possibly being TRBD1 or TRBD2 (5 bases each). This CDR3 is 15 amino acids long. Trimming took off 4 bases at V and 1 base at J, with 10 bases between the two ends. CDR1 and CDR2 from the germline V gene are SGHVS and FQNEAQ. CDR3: CASSSGAGNTGELFF. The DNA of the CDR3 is TGTGCCAGCAGCTCCGGGGCCGGGAACACCGGGGAGCTGTTTTTT.

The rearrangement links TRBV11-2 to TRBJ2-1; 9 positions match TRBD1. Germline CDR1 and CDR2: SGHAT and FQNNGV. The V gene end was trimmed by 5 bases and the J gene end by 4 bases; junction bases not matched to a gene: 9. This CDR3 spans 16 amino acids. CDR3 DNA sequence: TGTGCCAGCAGCCCTATCCGGGGACAGGGTTACAATGAGCAGTTCTTC. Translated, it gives CASSPIRGQGYNEQFF.

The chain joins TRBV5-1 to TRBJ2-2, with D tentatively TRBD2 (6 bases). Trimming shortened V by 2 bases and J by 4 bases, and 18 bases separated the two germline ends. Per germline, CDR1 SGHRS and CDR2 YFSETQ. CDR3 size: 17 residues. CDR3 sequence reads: CASSFSSRGWSTGELFF. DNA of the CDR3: TGCGCCAGCAGCTTCAGTTCCCGGGGGTGGTCCACCGGGGAGCTGTTTTTT.

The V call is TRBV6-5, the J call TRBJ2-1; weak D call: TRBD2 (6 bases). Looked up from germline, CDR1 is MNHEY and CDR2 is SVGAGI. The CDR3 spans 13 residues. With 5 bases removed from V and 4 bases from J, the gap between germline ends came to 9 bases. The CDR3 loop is CASSPGGYNEQFF. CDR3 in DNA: TGTGCCAGCAGTCCTGGGGGGTACAATGAGCAGTTCTTC.

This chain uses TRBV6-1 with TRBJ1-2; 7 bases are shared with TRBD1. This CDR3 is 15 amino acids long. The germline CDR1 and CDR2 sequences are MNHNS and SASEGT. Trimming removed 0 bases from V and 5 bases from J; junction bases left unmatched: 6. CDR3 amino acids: CASSEAWAGGYGYTF. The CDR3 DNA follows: TGTGCCAGCAGTGAAGCTTGGGCAGGGGGTTATGGCTACACCTTC.

CDR3 region: CASSPGLGNTGELFF. For the CDR3, the DNA is TGTGCCAGCAGCCCGGGACTTGGGAACACCGGGGAGCTGTTTTTT. This chain connects TRBV14 to TRBJ2-2, with D maybe TRBD2 (6 bases). The germline CDR1 and CDR2 sequences are SGHDN and FVKESK. With 4 bases removed from V and 1 base from J, the gap between germline ends came to 10 bases. This CDR3 is 15 amino acids long. The full variable domain, rest sourced from reference TRBV14 and TRBJ2-2, is EAGVTQFPSHSVIEKGQTVTLRCDPISGHDNLYWYRRVMGKEIKFLLHFVKESKQDESGMPNNRFLAERTGGTYSTLKVQPAELEDSGVYFCASSPGLGNTGELFFGEGSRLTVL.

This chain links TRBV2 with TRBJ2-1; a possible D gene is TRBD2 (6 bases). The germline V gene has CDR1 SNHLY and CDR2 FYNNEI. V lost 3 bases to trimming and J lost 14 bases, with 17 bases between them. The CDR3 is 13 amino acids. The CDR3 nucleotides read TGTGCCAGCAGTGATGATAGTCCTAGCGAAGAGTTCTTC. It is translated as CASSDDSPSEEFF.

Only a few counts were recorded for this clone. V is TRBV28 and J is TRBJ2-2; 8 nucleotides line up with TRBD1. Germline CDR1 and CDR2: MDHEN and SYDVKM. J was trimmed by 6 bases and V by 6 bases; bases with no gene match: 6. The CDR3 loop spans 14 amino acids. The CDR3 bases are TGTGCCAGCAGCCAGACAGGGGTGGCCGGGGAGCTGTTTTTT. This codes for CASSQTGVAGELFF.

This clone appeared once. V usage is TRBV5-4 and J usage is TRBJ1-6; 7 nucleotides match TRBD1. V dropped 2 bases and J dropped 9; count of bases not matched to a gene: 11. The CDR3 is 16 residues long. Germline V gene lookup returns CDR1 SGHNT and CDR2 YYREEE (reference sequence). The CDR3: CASSLRDSSAGSPLHF. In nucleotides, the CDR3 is TGTGCCAGCAGCTTACGGGACAGTTCCGCTGGTTCACCCCTCCACTTT.

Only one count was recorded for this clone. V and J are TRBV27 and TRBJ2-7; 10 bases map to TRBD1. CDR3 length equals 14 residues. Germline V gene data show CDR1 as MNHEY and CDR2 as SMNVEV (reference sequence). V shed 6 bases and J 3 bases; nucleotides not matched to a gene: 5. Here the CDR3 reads CASSRTGGFYEQYF. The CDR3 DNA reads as TGTGCCAGCAGCCGGACAGGGGGTTTCTACGAGCAGTACTTC.

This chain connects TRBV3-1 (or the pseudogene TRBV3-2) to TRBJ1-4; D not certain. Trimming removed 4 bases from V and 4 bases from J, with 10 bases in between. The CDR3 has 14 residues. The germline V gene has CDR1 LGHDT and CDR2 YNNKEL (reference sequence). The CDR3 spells CASSLRTDNEKLFF. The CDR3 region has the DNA TGTGCCAGCAGCCTAAGGACGGATAATGAAAAACTGTTTTTT.